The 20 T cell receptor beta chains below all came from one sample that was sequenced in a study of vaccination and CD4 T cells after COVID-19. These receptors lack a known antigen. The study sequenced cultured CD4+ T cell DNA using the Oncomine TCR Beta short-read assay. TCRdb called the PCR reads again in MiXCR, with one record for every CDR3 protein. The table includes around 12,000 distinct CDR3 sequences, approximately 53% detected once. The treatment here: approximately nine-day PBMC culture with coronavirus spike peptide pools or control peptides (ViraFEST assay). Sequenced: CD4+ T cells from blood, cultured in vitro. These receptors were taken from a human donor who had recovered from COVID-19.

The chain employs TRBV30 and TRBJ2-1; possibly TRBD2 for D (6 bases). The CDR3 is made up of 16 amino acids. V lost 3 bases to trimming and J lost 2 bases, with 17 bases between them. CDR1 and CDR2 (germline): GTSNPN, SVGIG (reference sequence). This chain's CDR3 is CAWSAKTSYPYNEQFF. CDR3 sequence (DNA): TGTGCCTGGAGCGCTAAAACTAGCTACCCCTACAATGAGCAGTTCTTC.

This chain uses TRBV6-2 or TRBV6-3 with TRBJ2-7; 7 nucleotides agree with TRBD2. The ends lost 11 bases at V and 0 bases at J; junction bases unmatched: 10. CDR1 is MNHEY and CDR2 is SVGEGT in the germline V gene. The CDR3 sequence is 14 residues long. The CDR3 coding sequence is TGTGCCGGGATGGCCAGCGGGGCCTCCTACGAGCAGTACTTC. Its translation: CAGMASGASYEQYF.

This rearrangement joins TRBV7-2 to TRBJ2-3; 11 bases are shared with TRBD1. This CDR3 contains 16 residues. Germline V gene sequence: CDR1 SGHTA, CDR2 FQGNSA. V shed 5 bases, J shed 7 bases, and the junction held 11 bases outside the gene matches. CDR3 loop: CASSASGQGASHTQYF. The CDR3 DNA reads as TGTGCCAGCAGCGCCTCAGGACAGGGGGCATCCCATACGCAGTATTTT. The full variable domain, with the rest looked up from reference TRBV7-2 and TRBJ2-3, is GAGVSQSPSNKVTEKGKDVELRCDPISGHTALYWYRQSLGQGLEFLIYFQGNSAPDKSGLPSDRFSAERTGGSVSTLTIQRTQQEDSAVYLCASSASGQGASHTQYFGPGTRLTVL.

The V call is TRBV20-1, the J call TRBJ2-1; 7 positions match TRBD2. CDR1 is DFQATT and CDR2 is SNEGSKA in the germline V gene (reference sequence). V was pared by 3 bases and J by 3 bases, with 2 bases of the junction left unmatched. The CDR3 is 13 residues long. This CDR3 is CSARRTSYNEQFF. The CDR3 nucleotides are TGCAGTGCTAGGAGGACTAGCTACAATGAGCAGTTCTTC.

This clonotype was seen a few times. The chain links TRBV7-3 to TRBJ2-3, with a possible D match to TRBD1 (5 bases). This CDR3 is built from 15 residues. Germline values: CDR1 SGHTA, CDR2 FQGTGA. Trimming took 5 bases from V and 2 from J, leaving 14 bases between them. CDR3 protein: CASSPSAGPTDTQYF. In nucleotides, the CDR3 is TGTGCCAGCAGCCCCTCGGCAGGGCCCACAGATACGCAGTATTTT.

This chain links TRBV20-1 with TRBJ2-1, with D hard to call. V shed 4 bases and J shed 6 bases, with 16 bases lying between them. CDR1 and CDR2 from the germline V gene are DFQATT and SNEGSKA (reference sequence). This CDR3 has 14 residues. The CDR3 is CSANRQVQFNEQFF. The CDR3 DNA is TGCAGTGCTAATCGTCAGGTACAATTCAATGAGCAGTTCTTC.

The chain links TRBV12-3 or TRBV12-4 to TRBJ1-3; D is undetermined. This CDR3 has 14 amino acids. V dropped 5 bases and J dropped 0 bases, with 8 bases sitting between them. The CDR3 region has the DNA TGTGCCAGCAGTCCCAGACGCTCTGGAAACACCATATATTTT. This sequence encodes CASSPRRSGNTIYF.

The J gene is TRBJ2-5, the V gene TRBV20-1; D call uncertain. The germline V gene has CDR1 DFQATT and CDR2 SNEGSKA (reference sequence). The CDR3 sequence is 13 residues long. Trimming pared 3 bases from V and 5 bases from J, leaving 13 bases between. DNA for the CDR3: TGCAGTGCTAGGGGGATTTATTACGAGACCCAGTACTTC. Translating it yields CSARGIYYETQYF.

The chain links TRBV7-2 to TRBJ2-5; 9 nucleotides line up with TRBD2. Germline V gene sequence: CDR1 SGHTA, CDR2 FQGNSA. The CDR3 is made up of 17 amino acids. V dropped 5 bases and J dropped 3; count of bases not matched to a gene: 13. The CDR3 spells CASSPPGLALGEETQYF. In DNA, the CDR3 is TGTGCCAGCAGCCCCCCGGGACTAGCTCTAGGGGAAGAGACCCAGTACTTC.

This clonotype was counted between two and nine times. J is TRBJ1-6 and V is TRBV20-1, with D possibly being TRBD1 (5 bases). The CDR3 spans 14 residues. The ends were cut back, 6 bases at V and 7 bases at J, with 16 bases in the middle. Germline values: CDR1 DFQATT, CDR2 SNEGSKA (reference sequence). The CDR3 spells CSAPWLGVNSPLHF. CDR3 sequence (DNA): TGCAGTGCCCCCTGGTTGGGGGTAAATTCACCCCTCCACTTT.

The DNA of the CDR3 is TGTGCCAGCAGTCCTCAGGGAAGATCCTCCAACTATGGCTACACCTTC. Translated: CASSPQGRSSNYGYTF. The chain couples TRBV6-1 to TRBJ1-2, with D perhaps matching TRBD1 (5 bases). CDR1 MNHNS and CDR2 SASEGT come from the germline V gene. V gave up 5 bases and J gave up 2 bases, with 18 bases separating them. This CDR3 is built from 16 residues.

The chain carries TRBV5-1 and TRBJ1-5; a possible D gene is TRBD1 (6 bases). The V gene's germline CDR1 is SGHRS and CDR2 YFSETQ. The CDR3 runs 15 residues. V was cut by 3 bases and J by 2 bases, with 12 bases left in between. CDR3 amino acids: CASSSGVGGNQPQHF. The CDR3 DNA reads TGCGCCAGCAGCTCAGGGGTTGGCGGCAATCAGCCCCAGCATTTT.

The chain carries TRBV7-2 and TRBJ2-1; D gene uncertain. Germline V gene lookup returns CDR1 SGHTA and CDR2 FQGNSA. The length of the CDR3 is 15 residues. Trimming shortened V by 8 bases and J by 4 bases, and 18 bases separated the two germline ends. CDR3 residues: CASCLVNRVYNEQFF. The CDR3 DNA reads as TGTGCCAGCTGTTTAGTGAACAGAGTTTACAATGAGCAGTTCTTC.

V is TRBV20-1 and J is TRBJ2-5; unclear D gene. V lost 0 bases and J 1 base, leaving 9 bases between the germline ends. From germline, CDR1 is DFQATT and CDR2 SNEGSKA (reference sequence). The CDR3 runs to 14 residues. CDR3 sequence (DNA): TGCAGTGCTAGAGATGGGATTTTCCAAGAGACCCAGTACTTC. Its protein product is CSARDGIFQETQYF.

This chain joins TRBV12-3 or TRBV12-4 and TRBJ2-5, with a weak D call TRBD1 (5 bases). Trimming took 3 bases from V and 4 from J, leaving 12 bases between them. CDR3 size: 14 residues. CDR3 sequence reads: CASSFPSRVETQYF. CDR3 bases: TGTGCCAGCAGTTTCCCCAGCAGGGTAGAGACCCAGTACTTC.

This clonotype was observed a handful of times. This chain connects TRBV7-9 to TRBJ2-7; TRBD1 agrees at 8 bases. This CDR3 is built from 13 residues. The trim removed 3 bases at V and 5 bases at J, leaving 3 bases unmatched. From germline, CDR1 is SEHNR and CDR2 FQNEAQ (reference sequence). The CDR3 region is CASSFKTGDEQYF. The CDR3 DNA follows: TGTGCCAGCAGCTTCAAGACAGGGGACGAGCAGTACTTC.

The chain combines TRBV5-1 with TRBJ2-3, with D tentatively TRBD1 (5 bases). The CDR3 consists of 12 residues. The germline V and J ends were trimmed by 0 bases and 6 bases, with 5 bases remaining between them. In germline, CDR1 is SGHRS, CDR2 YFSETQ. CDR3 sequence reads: CASSLEGDTQYF. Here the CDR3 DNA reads TGCGCCAGCAGCTTGGAGGGGGATACGCAGTATTTT.

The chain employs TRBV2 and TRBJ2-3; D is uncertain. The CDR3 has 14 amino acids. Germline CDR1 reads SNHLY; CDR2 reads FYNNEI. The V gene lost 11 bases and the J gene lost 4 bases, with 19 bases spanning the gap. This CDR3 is CACHTQPGADTQYF. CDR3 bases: TGTGCCTGCCATACTCAGCCGGGCGCAGATACGCAGTATTTT.

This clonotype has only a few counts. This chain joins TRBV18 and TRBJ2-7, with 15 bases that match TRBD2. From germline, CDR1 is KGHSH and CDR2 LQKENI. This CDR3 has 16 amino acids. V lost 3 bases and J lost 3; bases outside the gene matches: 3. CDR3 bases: TGTGCCAGCTCACCGCCGGGACTAGCGGGGGGCTACGAGCAGTACTTC. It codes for CASSPPGLAGGYEQYF.

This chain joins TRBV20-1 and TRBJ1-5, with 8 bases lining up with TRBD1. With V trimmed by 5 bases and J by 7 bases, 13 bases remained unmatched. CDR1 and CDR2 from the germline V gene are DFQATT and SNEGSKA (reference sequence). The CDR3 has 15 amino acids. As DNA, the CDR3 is TGCAGTGCTTTAACTCAGGGGGCTGGTGGACAGCCCCAGCATTTT. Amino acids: CSALTQGAGGQPQHF.